This T cell receptor beta chain was retrieved from a study of T cell responses to AZD1222 COVID-19 vaccine. Some clones are missing from TCRdb's copy, which holds only in-frame ones; the method was immunoSEQ multiplex PCR. This table has nearly 95,000 clones, 75% to 90% appearing once. Sequencing was performed on peripheral blood, taken 28 days after the second AZD1222 dose. The clonotype was recovered from an adult who received the AZD1222 COVID-19 vaccine.

CDR3 sequence (DNA): TGTGCCAGCAGTGAAAGGGGAACAGGACGTAATTCACCCCTCCACTTT. It yields the protein CASSERGTGRNSPLHF. The chain carries TRBV2 and TRBJ1-6; TRBD1 is a possible D gene (5 bases). V shed 2 bases and J shed 6 bases, with 14 bases lying between them. Germline V lookup: CDR1 SNHLY, CDR2 FYNNEI. The CDR3 loop spans 16 amino acids. The full variable domain, its missing parts supplied by reference TRBV2 and TRBJ1-6, is EPEVTQTPSHQVTQMGQEVILRCVPISNHLYFYWYRQILGQKVEFLVSFYNNEISEKSEIFDDQFSVERPDGSNFTLKIRSTKLEDSAMYFCASSERGTGRNSPLHFGNGTRLTVT.